The 29 T cell receptor beta chains below come from one sample, sequenced in a study of cytomegalovirus exposure and HLA in healthy donors. Both 60 Vbeta primers and 13 Jbeta primers went into the PCR. Libraries were prepared by immunoSEQ multiplex PCR; TCRdb keeps only in-frame clonotypes and omits some of them. This table holds 150,000 to 180,000 clones, around 82% found once. Sequenced material: PBMCs. The receptors stem from a woman aged 40 to 55 in good health and CMV-seropositive.

This chain uses TRBV7-8 with TRBJ2-3, with 9 bases that match TRBD1. The CDR3 totals 16 residues. CDR1 is SGHVS, CDR2 FQNEAQ, per germline. Losses at the gene ends were 5 bases for V and 0 bases for J; bases not matched to a gene: 6. The CDR3 DNA follows: TGTGCCAGCAGCCCGGGGACAGGGTCTAGCACAGATACGCAGTATTTT. This codes for CASSPGTGSSTDTQYF.

The chain links TRBV7-8 to TRBJ2-1; 12 bases are shared with TRBD2. The CDR3 covers 18 residues. CDR1 is SGHVS, CDR2 FQNEAQ, per germline. The V gene end was trimmed by 0 bases and the J gene end by 3 bases; junction bases not matched to a gene: 6. CDR3 bases: TGTGCCAGCAGCTTAGCCCTAGCGGGAGGGATTCTCTACAATGAGCAGTTCTTC. As protein: CASSLALAGGILYNEQFF.

This clone was recorded once. The chain couples TRBV29-1 to TRBJ2-2, with 10 positions matching TRBD2. This CDR3 has 15 amino acids. Trimming took 7 bases from V and 5 from J; bases not matched to a gene: 10. Germline CDR1 SQVTM, CDR2 ANQGSEA. In DNA form, the CDR3 reads TGCAGCGCCTCCGGAGAACTAGCGGGAACCGGGGAGCTGTTTTTT. It yields the protein CSASGELAGTGELFF.

This chain uses TRBV30 with TRBJ2-5, with a possible D match to TRBD1 (7 bases). This CDR3 has 11 amino acids. V was shortened by 8 bases and J by 5 bases, with 12 bases between the two germline ends. CDR1 GTSNPN and CDR2 SVGIG come from the germline V gene (reference sequence). The CDR3 DNA follows: TGTGCCCAGGGGGGACACGAGACCCAGTACTTC. Residues: CAQGGHETQYF.

This sequence joins TRBV14 and TRBJ1-1; D gene uncertain. V was shortened by 3 bases and J by 11 bases, with 19 bases between the two germline ends. CDR1 and CDR2 from the germline V gene are SGHDN and FVKESK. The CDR3 length is 14 residues. Here the CDR3 DNA reads TGTGCCAGCAGCCATCGGGATACCCCAGTTAGGGCTTTCTTT. It codes for CASSHRDTPVRAFF.

V and J are TRBV2 and TRBJ1-2; D gene ambiguous. With 6 bases removed from V and 10 bases from J, the gap between germline ends came to 18 bases. Germline V gene lookup returns CDR1 SNHLY and CDR2 FYNNEI. The CDR3 has 13 residues. The CDR3 nucleotides are TGTGCCAGCAGACCCCGGGGTGCGGGATTCTACACCTTC. Protein product: CASRPRGAGFYTF.

The V gene is TRBV25-1, the J gene TRBJ1-1; TRBD1 might be the D (6 bases). The CDR3 runs 14 residues. The germline V and J ends were trimmed by 5 bases and 1 base, with 11 bases remaining between them. Germline CDR1 reads MGHDK; CDR2 reads SYGVNS. This CDR3 is CASSFGQRNTEAFF. CDR3 DNA sequence: TGTGCCAGCAGTTTTGGACAGAGGAACACTGAAGCTTTCTTT.

This clone was found once. The chain uses TRBV29-1 and TRBJ2-4; the D gene is possibly TRBD2 (5 bases). The V gene lost 6 bases and the J gene lost 1 base, with 10 bases spanning the gap. CDR3 size: 13 residues. Germline V gene lookup returns CDR1 SQVTM and CDR2 ANQGSEA. In DNA form, the CDR3 reads TGCAGCGTGAAGCCGGGGGCCAAAAACATTCAGTACTTC. Its protein is CSVKPGAKNIQYF.

The rearrangement links TRBV5-1 to TRBJ2-7; possibly TRBD1 for D (6 bases). Germline values: CDR1 SGHRS, CDR2 YFSETQ. CDR3 length: 16 amino acids. V lost 0 bases and J lost 6, with 19 bases in between. The CDR3 is CASSLVGAGEIGEQYF. CDR3 sequence (DNA): TGCGCCAGCAGCTTGGTTGGGGCAGGGGAAATCGGCGAGCAGTACTTC. Full variable domain (missing parts from reference TRBV5-1 and TRBJ2-7): KAGVTQTPRYLIKTRGQQVTLSCSPISGHRSVSWYQQTPGQGLQFLFEYFSETQRNKGNFPGRFSGRQFSNSRSEMNVSTLELGDSALYLCASSLVGAGEIGEQYFGPGTRLTVT.

V usage is TRBV30 and J usage is TRBJ2-7; 8 bases align to TRBD1. The V gene's germline CDR1 is GTSNPN and CDR2 SVGIG (reference sequence). CDR3 size: 13 residues. J lost 5 bases, V lost 2 bases, and 5 bases had no gene match. The CDR3, as DNA: TGTGCCTGGAGTCAACAGGGGGTGGACGAGCAGTACTTC. This encodes CAWSQQGVDEQYF.

This chain uses TRBV18 with TRBJ2-1; D remains unclear. CDR3 length: 14 amino acids. V gave up 3 bases and J gave up 12 bases, with 18 bases separating them. Germline CDR1 reads KGHSH; CDR2 reads LQKENI. CDR3 nucleotide sequence: TGTGCCAGCTCACCTAATAGTCTGACAATGGGGCAGTTCTTC. The encoded protein is CASSPNSLTMGQFF.

CDR3 residues: CASSFPGQGAEEQYF. The CDR3 bases are TGTGCCAGCAGTTTCCCGGGACAGGGGGCTGAGGAGCAGTACTTC. The rearrangement joins TRBV28 to TRBJ2-7; TRBD1 aligns across 12 bases. Germline V lookup: CDR1 MDHEN, CDR2 SYDVKM. The CDR3 runs 15 residues. Trimming took 3 bases from V and 7 from J; bases not matched to a gene: 7.

The rearrangement uses TRBV6-6 and TRBJ2-1; 7 bases line up with TRBD1. The CDR3 loop spans 15 amino acids. The V gene's germline CDR1 is MNHNY and CDR2 SVGAGI (reference sequence). The junction had 9 bases not matched to a gene; V was cut back by 6 bases and J by 4 bases. The CDR3 is CASRTISTGYNEQFF. CDR3 DNA: TGTGCCAGCAGAACAATTTCGACAGGGTACAATGAGCAGTTCTTC.

The rearrangement joins TRBV5-6 to TRBJ1-3; perhaps TRBD1 as D (5 bases). V lost 0 bases and J lost 0, with 10 bases in between. The CDR3 is 16 amino acids. CDR1 and CDR2 from the germline V gene are SGHDT and YYEEEE. This CDR3 is CASSLGQSRSGNTIYF. DNA for the CDR3: TGTGCCAGCAGCTTGGGACAGTCCCGCTCTGGAAACACCATATATTTT.

The rearrangement joins TRBV19 to TRBJ1-1; TRBD1 matches 10 bases. The length of the CDR3 is 16 residues. From germline, CDR1 is LNHDA and CDR2 SQIVND (reference sequence). Germline trimming cut 1 base from V and 7 bases from J; bases unmatched to any gene: 9. CDR3: CASSIGGTGATFEAFF. For the CDR3, the DNA is TGTGCCAGTAGTATAGGAGGGACAGGGGCGACATTTGAAGCTTTCTTT.

V is TRBV4-2 and J is TRBJ2-4; D possibly corresponds to TRBD1 (7 bases). V dropped 4 bases and J dropped 0 bases, with 31 bases sitting between them. Germline V lookup: CDR1 LGHNA, CDR2 YNFKEQ. The CDR3 contains 22 residues. The CDR3 spells CASSPGTDRGTTAAVAKNIQYF. The CDR3 coding sequence is TGTGCCAGCAGCCCGGGGACAGATCGGGGGACCACCGCTGCAGTAGCCAAAAACATTCAGTACTTC.

This chain connects TRBV28 to TRBJ1-5; D not certain. The germline V gene has CDR1 MDHEN and CDR2 SYDVKM. Trimming removed 6 bases from V and 4 bases from J, with 7 bases in between. CDR3 length: 12 residues. The CDR3 sequence is CASSQTNQPQHF. The DNA for the CDR3 is TGTGCCAGCAGCCAAACTAATCAGCCCCAGCATTTT. Looking up the rest from reference TRBV28 and TRBJ1-5 gives the full variable domain: DVKVTQSSRYLVKRTGEKVFLECVQDMDHENMFWYRQDPGLGLRLIYFSYDVKMKEKGDIPEGYSVSREKKERFSLILESASTNQTSMYLCASSQTNQPQHFGDGTRLSIL.

This clone appeared a few times. This chain joins TRBV6-6 and TRBJ1-4; 7 bases are a match to TRBD1. CDR1 and CDR2 from the germline V gene are MNHNY and SVGAGI (reference sequence). The CDR3 runs 15 residues. V lost 6 bases to trimming and J lost 9 bases; unmatched junction nucleotides: 13. CDR3 coding DNA: TGTGCCAGCAGCCCCGGTTCCGGGACAGCGAAAAAACTGTTTTTT. This translates into CASSPGSGTAKKLFF.

The gene calls are TRBV4-1 and TRBJ2-2; TRBD2 agrees at 7 bases. Per the germline V gene, CDR1 is MGHRA and CDR2 is YSYEKL. The trim removed 0 bases at V and 7 bases at J, leaving 5 bases unmatched. The CDR3 consists of 15 residues. This CDR3 reads CASSQDREAGGELFF. The CDR3 DNA reads TGCGCCAGCAGCCAAGACCGGGAGGCCGGCGGGGAGCTGTTTTTT.

This clone occurred a few times. This CDR3 reads CAISESGRVSGNTIYF. The CDR3 nucleotides are TGTGCCATCAGTGAGTCGGGGAGGGTTTCTGGAAACACCATATATTTT. The chain recombines TRBV10-3 with TRBJ1-3, with D hard to call. V was pared by 0 bases and J by 1 base, with 10 bases between. Germline V CDR1 and CDR2: ENHRY, SYGVKD. CDR3 length: 16 residues.

The chain uses TRBV30 and TRBJ2-7; tentatively, D is TRBD2 (6 bases). This CDR3 has 11 amino acids. With 5 bases removed from V and 3 bases from J, the gap between germline ends came to 8 bases. The germline gives CDR1 GTSNPN, CDR2 SVGIG (reference sequence). The CDR3 reads CAWGGFYEQYF. The CDR3 DNA reads TGTGCCTGGGGGGGGTTCTACGAGCAGTACTTC.

With respect to this clone: A junction boundary mismatches the germline segment, possibly from a read error. The J gene is TRBJ1-1, the V gene TRBV29-1; no firm D call. This CDR3 region has 10 residues. Germline CDR1 and CDR2: SQVTM and ANQGSEA. CDR3 protein: CGASNTEAFF. The CDR3 DNA follows: TGTGGAGCATCGAACACTGAAGCTTTCTTT.

The chain uses TRBV5-1 and TRBJ1-1, with D perhaps TRBD1 (5 bases). Germline V gives CDR1 SGHRS, CDR2 YFSETQ. This CDR3 is 15 amino acids long. V was trimmed by 1 base and J by 5 bases, leaving 15 bases between them. CDR3 sequence reads: CASSLHASGGTEAFF. Here the CDR3 DNA reads TGCGCCAGCAGCTTGCATGCCAGTGGGGGGACTGAAGCTTTCTTT.

V and J are TRBV7-8 and TRBJ2-1; 9 bases are shared with TRBD1. With 3 bases clipped from V and 7 bases from J, the junction kept 1 base outside the gene matches. This CDR3 is 13 amino acids long. Germline CDR1 and CDR2: SGHVS and FQNEAQ. The CDR3 DNA sequence: TGTGCCAGCAGCTTTGGACAGGGGAATGAGCAGTTCTTC. Translation: CASSFGQGNEQFF.

The CDR3 DNA is TGTGCCAGTAGTATAAGAGCGGCAGGGCTAGCGGACCTCACAGATACGCAGTATTTT. This codes for CASSIRAAGLADLTDTQYF. The V and J genes are TRBV19 and TRBJ2-3, with 7 bases aligning to TRBD2. The length of the CDR3 is 19 residues. V lost 2 bases to trimming and J lost 2 bases; unmatched junction nucleotides: 16. The germline gives CDR1 LNHDA, CDR2 SQIVND (reference sequence).

This chain links TRBV2 with TRBJ2-3, with D perhaps TRBD2 (5 bases). The germline V gene has CDR1 SNHLY and CDR2 FYNNEI. The CDR3 spans 12 residues. Trimming left V 2 bases short and J 6 bases short, with 6 bases between. The CDR3 loop is CASSEKRDTQYF. The CDR3 coding sequence is TGTGCCAGCAGTGAAAAGCGGGATACGCAGTATTTT.

The rearrangement joins TRBV4-2 to TRBJ2-1, with D unresolved. The CDR3 spans 14 residues. Trimming cost V 3 bases and J 2 bases, with 8 bases left between them. Germline V lookup: CDR1 LGHNA, CDR2 YNFKEQ. This CDR3 is CASSQESAYNEQFF. The CDR3 region has the DNA TGTGCCAGCAGCCAGGAGTCCGCCTACAATGAGCAGTTCTTC.

The genes are TRBV29-1 and TRBJ2-3; 14 nucleotides agree with TRBD2. V was clipped by 4 bases and J by 1 base; unmatched bases: 4. This CDR3 is built from 16 residues. The germline gives CDR1 SQVTM, CDR2 ANQGSEA. The CDR3 is CSVVGTSGSGTDTQYF. CDR3 coding DNA: TGCAGCGTTGTAGGGACTAGCGGGAGTGGCACAGATACGCAGTATTTT.

The chain uses TRBV7-2 and TRBJ2-7; 8 bases are a match to TRBD2. The CDR3 has 15 amino acids. The ends lost 3 bases at V and 6 bases at J; junction bases unmatched: 10. Germline V gene lookup returns CDR1 SGHTA and CDR2 FQGNSA. The CDR3 nucleotides read TGTGCCAGCAGCTTTGCGGGAGGCCTACAGGGCGAGCAGTACTTC. Translating it yields CASSFAGGLQGEQYF. Supplemented by reference TRBV7-2 and TRBJ2-7, the full variable domain reads GAGVSQSPSNKVTEKGKDVELRCDPISGHTALYWYRQSLGQGLEFLIYFQGNSAPDKSGLPSDRFSAERTGGSVSTLTIQRTQQEDSAVYLCASSFAGGLQGEQYFGPGTRLTVT.